This T cell receptor (beta chain) comes out of a study of T cells in lung cancer brain metastases. Whole-study results and caveats: Unique productive clones were significantly fewer in brain metastases: median roughly 1,400 versus 4,700.

A remark on this clone: Its specificity is not known.

TCRdb keeps only in-frame clones here, not all; method: immunoSEQ multiplex PCR. Among 4,400 or so clones listed, 70% to 90% were seen once. V was pared by 6 bases and J by 11 bases, with 15 bases between. The germline V gene encodes CDR1 DFQATT and CDR2 SNEGSKA (reference sequence). The CDR3 contains 11 residues. The TCR originated in a woman aged 50 to 65 with non-small cell lung cancer. The sequencing input was tumor tissue from the primary lung tumor. The genes are TRBV20-1 and TRBJ2-3; a possible D gene is TRBD2 (5 bases). This CDR3 reads CSARQEEKQYF. The CDR3 coding sequence is TGCAGTGCCCGGCAGGAGGAGAAGCAGTATTTT.